Listed here are 17 T cell receptor beta chains from one sample, sequenced in a study of T cell responses to AZD1222 COVID-19 vaccine. Generated by immunoSEQ multiplex PCR, the TCRdb table keeps only in-frame clones and is missing some. The table records 150,000 to 170,000 clones, 80% to 90% of them present only once. Sequencing was performed on peripheral blood, taken on day 0 of MenACWY control vaccination. The receptors shown here come from an adult in good health.

The V gene is TRBV7-2, the J gene TRBJ1-2; no clear D. This CDR3 region has 14 residues. Looked up from germline, CDR1 is SGHTA and CDR2 is FQGNSA. The ends were cut back, 5 bases at V and 8 bases at J, with 18 bases in the middle. The CDR3 is CASSPRSYFGGYTF. The CDR3, as DNA: TGTGCCAGCAGCCCCCGGTCCTACTTCGGCGGCTACACCTTC.

The gene calls are TRBV11-2 and TRBJ1-4, with TRBD1 as a possible D gene (5 bases). CDR1 is SGHAT and CDR2 is FQNNGV in the germline V gene. V was cut by 0 bases and J by 10 bases, with 15 bases left in between. The CDR3 contains 15 residues. The CDR3 region is CASSLDNSPGGKLFF. The CDR3 DNA follows: TGTGCCAGCAGCTTAGATAACAGCCCCGGGGGAAAACTGTTTTTT.

The gene calls are TRBV14 and TRBJ2-2, with TRBD1 matching over 7 bases. This CDR3 has 14 residues. Germline CDR1 is SGHDN and CDR2 is FVKESK. Trimming took 5 bases from V and 2 from J; bases not matched to a gene: 2. CDR3 nucleotide sequence: TGTGCCAGCAGCAACAGGGGTAACACCGGGGAGCTGTTTTTT. The encoded protein is CASSNRGNTGELFF.

Comments on this clone: This CDR3 is also generated by other DNA sequences in the sample. The chain joins TRBV11-3 to TRBJ2-1, with TRBD2 matching 9 bases. The CDR3 runs to 16 residues. The V segment lost 1 base and the J segment 4 bases; nucleotides outside the gene matches: 5. The germline V gene encodes CDR1 SGHNT and CDR2 YENEEA. The DNA for the CDR3 is TGTGCCAGCAGCTTAGGGGGTCTAGCGGGGTACAATGAGCAGTTCTTC. This sequence encodes CASSLGGLAGYNEQFF.

This chain connects TRBV14 to TRBJ2-7; no firm D call. The CDR3 is made up of 17 amino acids. V was clipped by 3 bases and J by 2 bases, with 20 bases between them. Germline V gives CDR1 SGHDN, CDR2 FVKESK. Written as DNA, the CDR3 is TGTGCCAGCAGCCACGGTTGGCGGCGAAGGGAACCCTACGAGCAGTACTTC. Its protein product is CASSHGWRRREPYEQYF.

The count of this clone is one. The chain has TRBV9 and TRBJ1-6; D remains ambiguous. CDR1 and CDR2 (germline): SGDLS, YYNGEE. This CDR3 contains 14 residues. Trimming stripped 7 bases from V and 9 bases from J, with 17 bases between. The CDR3 reads CASSLRAVGSPLHF. CDR3 coding DNA: TGTGCCAGCTCCTTGAGGGCGGTCGGTTCACCCCTCCACTTT.

The chain recombines TRBV28 with TRBJ1-2; 9 bases are shared with TRBD1. V lost 5 bases, J lost 3 bases, and 4 bases stayed unmatched. The CDR3 is 14 amino acids. Per germline, CDR1 MDHEN and CDR2 SYDVKM. CDR3 nucleotide sequence: TGTGCCAGCAGTCGCCGGGACAGGGACTATGGCTACACCTTC. Protein: CASSRRDRDYGYTF.

The V call is TRBV7-6, the J call TRBJ1-6; D unresolved. The CDR3 runs 13 residues. V was shortened by 3 bases and J by 7 bases, with 7 bases between the two germline ends. The V gene's germline CDR1 is SGHVS and CDR2 FNYEAQ. The CDR3 loop reads CASSLKANSPLHF. The CDR3 bases are TGTGCCAGCAGCTTGAAGGCGAATTCACCCCTCCACTTT.

The rearrangement links TRBV5-1 to TRBJ2-5; the D gene is possibly TRBD2 (6 bases). The CDR3 has 17 residues. The germline gives CDR1 SGHRS, CDR2 YFSETQ. Trimming removed 0 bases from V and 5 bases from J, with 20 bases in between. CDR3 nucleotides: TGCGCCAGCAGCTTGGCCGGAGAGGGGAGGCCAGGGGAGACCCAGTACTTC. This translates into CASSLAGEGRPGETQYF.

The sample holds a few counts of this clone. The chain carries TRBV2 and TRBJ1-1; D call uncertain. V was shortened by 2 bases and J by 1 base, with 8 bases between the two germline ends. Germline V gives CDR1 SNHLY, CDR2 FYNNEI. The CDR3 is made up of 14 amino acids. The chain's CDR3 is CASSESPGNTEAFF. As DNA, the CDR3 is TGTGCCAGCAGTGAAAGCCCGGGGAACACTGAAGCTTTCTTT.

This clone is a singleton in its sample. Other nucleotide sequences from this sample produce the same CDR3. The gene calls are TRBV3-1 (or the pseudogene TRBV3-2) and TRBJ2-5; possibly TRBD1 for D (5 bases). Germline V gene sequence: CDR1 LGHDT, CDR2 YNNKEL (reference sequence). CDR3 length: 14 residues. With 1 base removed from V and 2 bases from J, the gap between germline ends came to 8 bases. The CDR3 DNA reads as TGTGCCAGCAGCCAAGCCCAGGGACAAGAGACCCAGTACTTC. It is translated as CASSQAQGQETQYF.

The chain combines TRBV4-3 with TRBJ1-4; D remains unclear. The germline CDR1 and CDR2 sequences are LGHNA and YSLEER. The CDR3 covers 15 residues. V gave up 1 base and J gave up 8 bases, with 14 bases separating them. The CDR3 DNA sequence: TGCGCCAGCAGCCAAGCGTCTTTCGAGGGCGAAAAACTGTTTTTT. This sequence encodes CASSQASFEGEKLFF.

The rearrangement links TRBV5-1 to TRBJ2-2; the D gene could be TRBD1 or TRBD2 (5 bases each). This CDR3 is built from 17 residues. Looked up from germline, CDR1 is SGHRS and CDR2 is YFSETQ. V was pared by 0 bases and J by 5 bases, with 17 bases between. This CDR3 reads CASSLVPRVGVTGELFF. CDR3 sequence (DNA): TGCGCCAGCAGCTTGGTCCCCCGTGTGGGGGTGACCGGGGAGCTGTTTTTT.

The chain combines TRBV4-2 with TRBJ1-5; D is unresolved. V lost 0 bases to trimming and J lost 5 bases, with 11 bases between them. The V gene's germline CDR1 is LGHNA and CDR2 YNFKEQ. CDR3 length: 15 amino acids. CDR3 coding DNA: TGTGCCAGCAGCCAAGAGGCCCGAAAGGATCAGCCCCAGCATTTT. Residues: CASSQEARKDQPQHF.

The rearrangement links TRBV6-5 to TRBJ2-7; tentatively, D is TRBD2 (5 bases). Trimming took off 6 bases at V and 4 bases at J, with 19 bases between the two ends. CDR3 length: 15 amino acids. Germline loops: CDR1 MNHEY, CDR2 SVGAGI. The CDR3 DNA reads as TGTGCCAGCAGCAAACCCGGGATCATGGGATACGAGCAGTACTTC. Residues: CASSKPGIMGYEQYF.

This sequence joins TRBV30 and TRBJ2-7; TRBD2 matches at 11 bases. Per the germline V gene, CDR1 is GTSNPN and CDR2 is SVGIG (reference sequence). The junction had 7 bases not matched to a gene; V was cut back by 1 base and J by 2 bases. The CDR3 totals 16 residues. The CDR3 region is CAWSGTSGSRAYEQYF. CDR3 nucleotide sequence: TGTGCCTGGAGTGGGACTAGCGGGTCAAGGGCCTACGAGCAGTACTTC.

The table lists this clone with a count of one. This sequence joins TRBV9 and TRBJ1-2, with D unclear. The CDR3 consists of 15 residues. Germline loops: CDR1 SGDLS, CDR2 YYNGEE. V gave up 3 bases and J gave up 5 bases, with 17 bases separating them. The CDR3 bases are TGTGCCAGCAGCGGGGCCTGGGCGGCGATATATGGCTACACCTTC. Amino acids: CASSGAWAAIYGYTF.